This TCR beta chain was documented in a study of T cells in Graves' hyperthyroidism and ophthalmopathy. Between the trimmed V and J ends, which lost 0 bases and 4 bases, there was a span of 6 bases. CDR1 SNHLY and CDR2 FYNNEI come from the germline V gene. This CDR3 region has 14 residues. In this sample, this clonotype turned up many times. There were TCR beta CDR3 regions amplified from RNA transcripts. The TCR CDR3 first-round RT-PCR relied on the HTBI primer set. TCRdb used MiXCR to reprocess the multiplex PCR reads, holding one entry per CDR3 protein. The data hold approximately 300,000 distinct CDR3 sequences, with over 15% observed a single time.

The receptor was isolated from an older woman with Graves' ophthalmopathy. This chain joins TRBV2 and TRBJ1-4; D remains unclear. The sequencing input was blood. CDR3 loop: CASSEATGNEKLFF. For the CDR3, the DNA is TGTGCCAGCAGTGAAGCAACCGGTAATGAAAAACTGTTTTTT. The whole variable domain, filled in from reference TRBV2 and TRBJ1-4, reads EPEVTQTPSHQVTQMGQEVILRCVPISNHLYFYWYRQILGQKVEFLVSFYNNEISEKSEIFDDQFSVERPDGSNFTLKIRSTKLEDSAMYFCASSEATGNEKLFFGSGTQLSVL.